The clone carrying this T cell receptor (beta chain) was seen a single time. The V end lost 7 bases, the J end lost 0 bases, and 12 bases lay between the germline ends. Germline CDR1 and CDR2: ENHRY and SYGVKD. The CDR3 extends over 14 amino acids. It was healthy Finnish infants having corrective surgery for congenital heart defects who were the donors. Half of the eight donors gave roughly 0.45-1 mL blood during surgery. This sample is part of a study of human thymus T cells. Produced via immunoSEQ multiplex PCR; TCRdb's table is partial and in-frame only. The sample holds 45,000 to 75,000 clones, about 94% seen once.

Sequenced input: blood. This TCR was recovered from a boy younger than two with a congenital heart defect but otherwise immunologically healthy. This chain links TRBV10-3 with TRBJ1-1; D remains ambiguous. Written as DNA, the CDR3 is TGTGCCATCACCAAGGACGGCATGAACACTGAAGCTTTCTTT. This sequence encodes CAITKDGMNTEAFF.